This T cell receptor (beta chain) was found in a study of identical twins. Study results and caveats: For monozygotic twins, models underestimated out-of-frame TCR alpha sharing. Cord blood beta clonotypes that were abundant carried fewer insertions, and memory repertoires showed no such trend.

A note on this clonotype: The antigen remains unidentified.

TCRdb re-analysed the 5' RACE reads in MiXCR, keeping a single row per CDR3 protein. The sample has some 590,000 distinct CDR3 sequences; just under 10% are singletons. CDR3 length: 16 amino acids. The sample was also linked to a second study, of yellow fever vaccine responses in identical twins. That paper adds: Twins showed a vaccine T cell response that reportedly seemed partly convergent, partly personalized.

The genes are TRBV21-1 and TRBJ2-7; whether TRBD2, the table's D call, matches the DNA was not checked. TRBV21-1 is a pseudogene. The receptor was derived from a woman aged 18 to 35 in good health. Sequencing was carried out using PBMCs. The DNA for the CDR3 is TGTGCCAGCAGCGGTCACCGGGACCTGGGGAGGTGGGAGCAGTACTTC. Its translation: CASSGHRDLGRWEQYF.